The T cell receptor (beta chain) under discussion was sequenced for a study of beta chain features in type 1 diabetes. Broader study findings: All four CD4+ subsets from Type 1 diabetes patients carried moderately but significantly shorter TCRB CDR3s. TCRB repertoires of naive, central memory and Treg cells appeared more similar among patients than among healthy donors.

Expressed TCRB transcripts were sequenced, since all the RNA that had been isolated was reverse transcribed. Assay: immunoSEQ multiplex PCR; the TCRdb copy retains only in-frame clones and omits some. Of more than 120,000 clones in the sample, 10% to 15% were seen once. The CDR3 loop spans 10 amino acids. The germline V gene has CDR1 DFQATT and CDR2 SNEGSKA (reference sequence). Of note for this clone: Its antigen is still unknown. One end of the junction fails to match germline, which may point to a read error. The identical CDR3 is also encoded by other nucleotide sequences in the sample.

This clonotype originated in a man in his late teens or twenties with type 1 diabetes. The chain links TRBV20-1 to TRBJ2-1, with D hard to call. Specimen: central memory CD4+ T cells from blood. The CDR3 DNA is TGCAGTGCTGGAGACAATGAGCAGTTCTTC. The encoded protein is CSAGDNEQFF.